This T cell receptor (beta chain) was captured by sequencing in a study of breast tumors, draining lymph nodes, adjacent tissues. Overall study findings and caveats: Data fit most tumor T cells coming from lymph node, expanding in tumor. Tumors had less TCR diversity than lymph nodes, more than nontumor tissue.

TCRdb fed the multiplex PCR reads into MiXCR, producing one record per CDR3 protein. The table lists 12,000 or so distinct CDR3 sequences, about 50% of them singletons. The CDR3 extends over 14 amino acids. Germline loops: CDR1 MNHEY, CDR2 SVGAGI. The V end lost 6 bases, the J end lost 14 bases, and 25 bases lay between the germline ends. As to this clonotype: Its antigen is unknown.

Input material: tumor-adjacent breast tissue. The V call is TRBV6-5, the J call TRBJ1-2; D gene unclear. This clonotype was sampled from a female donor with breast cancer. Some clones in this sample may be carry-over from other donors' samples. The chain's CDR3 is CASRLATDKLWPTF. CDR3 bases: TGTGCCAGCAGACTTGCTACAGACAAACTATGGCCAACCTTC.